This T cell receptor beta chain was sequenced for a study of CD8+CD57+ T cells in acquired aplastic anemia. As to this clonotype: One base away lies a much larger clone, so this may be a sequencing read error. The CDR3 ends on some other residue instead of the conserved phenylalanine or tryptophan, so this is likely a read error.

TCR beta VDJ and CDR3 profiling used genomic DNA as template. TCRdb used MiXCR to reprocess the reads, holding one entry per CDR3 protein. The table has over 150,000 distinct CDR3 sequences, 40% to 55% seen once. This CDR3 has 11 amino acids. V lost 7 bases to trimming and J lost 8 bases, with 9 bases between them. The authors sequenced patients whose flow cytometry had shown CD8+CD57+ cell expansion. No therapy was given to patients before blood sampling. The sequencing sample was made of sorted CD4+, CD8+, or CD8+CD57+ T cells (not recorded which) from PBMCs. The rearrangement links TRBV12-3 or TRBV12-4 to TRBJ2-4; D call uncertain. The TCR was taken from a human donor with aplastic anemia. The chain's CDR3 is CASTFGDIQYL. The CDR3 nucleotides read TGTGCCAGCACCTTTGGGGACATTCAGTACCTC.